Listed here is a single T cell receptor beta chain. The sample is drawn from a study of technical replicates of blood from several donors. This table comes from immunoSEQ multiplex PCR, and its TCRdb copy is limited to in-frame clones, with some not included. This sample has tens of thousands of clones, with around nine tenths found just once. The CDR3 has 14 residues. V lost 6 bases and J lost 2, with 11 bases in between. Per the germline V gene, CDR1 is MNHEY and CDR2 is SVGAGI. V and J are TRBV6-5 and TRBJ1-5; D unresolved. The receptor comes from a human donor in good health. Some clones in this sample may be carry-over from other donors' samples. Sequencing was carried out using PBMCs. The CDR3 DNA follows: TGTGCCAGCAGAGGAGGCGGGGGCAATCAGCCCCAGCATTTT. Translated: CASRGGGGNQPQHF.